What follows are 20 T cell receptor beta chains derived from one specimen sequenced in a study of blood T cell repertoires in COVID-19. Clones were sequenced by immunoSEQ multiplex PCR, and TCRdb holds only the in-frame ones, with some missing. Among 170,000 or so clones listed, 75% to 80% were seen once. Input material: peripheral blood. The receptors here all came from a woman aged 70-85 years with acute or convalescent COVID-19.

CDR3 sequence (DNA): TGTGCCAGCAGCGTAGCCTGGAATGCAGGCTATGGCTACACCTTC. Protein product: CASSVAWNAGYGYTF. The chain links TRBV9 to TRBJ1-2; D remains ambiguous. Germline assignment: CDR1 SGDLS and CDR2 YYNGEE. This CDR3 region has 15 residues. Trimming took 0 bases from V and 4 from J, leaving 13 bases between them.

This chain connects TRBV19 to TRBJ1-5, with unresolved D. V was pared by 3 bases and J by 5 bases, with 11 bases between. This CDR3 has 14 residues. Germline values: CDR1 LNHDA, CDR2 SQIVND (reference sequence). In DNA form, the CDR3 reads TGTGCCAGTAGTATCTCTAGACGGGATCAGCCCCAGCATTTT. It yields the protein CASSISRRDQPQHF.

This clone occurred a few times. V and J are TRBV12-3 or TRBV12-4 and TRBJ1-6; D is ambiguous. V lost 1 base and J 9 bases, leaving 7 bases between the germline ends. CDR3 length: 13 amino acids. The CDR3 reads CASSLEPGSPLHF. CDR3 DNA sequence: TGTGCCAGCAGTTTAGAGCCCGGTTCACCCCTCCACTTT.

The chain has TRBV7-9 and TRBJ1-5; weak D call: TRBD1 (5 bases). Germline assignment: CDR1 SEHNR and CDR2 FQNEAQ (reference sequence). The CDR3 runs to 14 residues. Trimming left V 0 bases short and J 6 bases short, with 9 bases between. The CDR3 DNA reads TGTGCCAGCAGCTTAGCAAGGGGTAGTCAGCCCCAGCATTTT. Translated: CASSLARGSQPQHF.

The V and J genes are TRBV29-1 and TRBJ1-1; D may be TRBD1 (6 bases). The germline V gene has CDR1 SQVTM and CDR2 ANQGSEA. With 6 bases removed from V and 1 base from J, the gap between germline ends came to 12 bases. The CDR3 sequence is 13 residues long. In DNA form, the CDR3 reads TGCAGCGTCCAGACAGGTGGGAACACTGAAGCTTTCTTT. Translating it yields CSVQTGGNTEAFF.

V usage is TRBV5-4 and J usage is TRBJ2-3; TRBD1 is a possible D gene (6 bases). The CDR3 loop spans 14 amino acids. The germline V gene encodes CDR1 SGHNT and CDR2 YYREEE (reference sequence). Trimming left V 0 bases short and J 2 bases short, with 7 bases between. The CDR3 here is CASSLEGVTDTQYF. The CDR3 DNA reads TGTGCCAGCAGCTTGGAGGGGGTCACAGATACGCAGTATTTT.

This chain links TRBV6-1 with TRBJ2-5; 8 positions agree with TRBD2. With 3 bases clipped from V and 1 base from J, the junction kept 10 bases outside the gene matches. The CDR3 is made up of 17 amino acids. Per germline, CDR1 MNHNS and CDR2 SASEGT. The CDR3 DNA sequence: TGTGCCAGCAGTGAGTTCGTCGGCGGGAGGTCCCAAGAGACCCAGTACTTC. Amino acids: CASSEFVGGRSQETQYF.

This clone was counted a single time. This sequence joins TRBV19 and TRBJ2-1; 7 positions match TRBD1. This CDR3 region has 12 residues. The germline V gene encodes CDR1 LNHDA and CDR2 SQIVND (reference sequence). Unmatched junction bases numbered 6, after V lost 8 bases and J lost 8 bases. In nucleotides, the CDR3 is TGTGCCAGTGGGGGACAGCCGGATGAGCAGTTCTTC. Translating gives CASGGQPDEQFF.

This chain uses TRBV4-1 with TRBJ2-2, with a weak D call TRBD2 (5 bases). The CDR3 extends over 15 amino acids. Germline values: CDR1 MGHRA, CDR2 YSYEKL. V was pared by 2 bases and J by 4 bases, with 11 bases between. The CDR3 region is CASSQRTAVTGELFF. The CDR3 bases are TGCGCCAGCAGCCAACGTACAGCGGTCACCGGGGAGCTGTTTTTT.

The CDR3 DNA reads as TGTGCCAGCAGTTTACAGGGGGCATCTACCGGGGAGCTGTTTTTT. Protein: CASSLQGASTGELFF. This rearrangement joins TRBV2 to TRBJ2-2; the match to TRBD1 covers 9 bases. CDR3 length: 15 residues. V dropped 5 bases and J dropped 5; count of bases not matched to a gene: 6. Looked up from germline, CDR1 is SNHLY and CDR2 is FYNNEI.

This chain connects TRBV10-3 to TRBJ2-3; 7 nucleotides line up with TRBD2. J lost 6 bases, V lost 2 bases, and 8 bases had no gene match. The CDR3 totals 15 residues. The germline V gene has CDR1 ENHRY and CDR2 SYGVKD. The CDR3 DNA reads TGTGCCATCAGTGAGGGAGGACTAGTTATGGATACGCAGTATTTT. Residues: CAISEGGLVMDTQYF.

The rearrangement links TRBV20-1 to TRBJ2-7; D might be TRBD2 (5 bases). V lost 6 bases, J lost 1 base, and 7 bases lay in between. Germline CDR1 reads DFQATT; CDR2 reads SNEGSKA (reference sequence). The CDR3 runs 11 residues. CDR3 sequence: CSATKSYEQYF. DNA for the CDR3: TGCAGTGCGACTAAGTCCTACGAGCAGTACTTC.

The rearrangement links TRBV6-6 to TRBJ1-5; possibly TRBD1 for D (6 bases). The CDR3 extends over 16 amino acids. Germline V gene lookup returns CDR1 MNHNY and CDR2 SVGAGI (reference sequence). V was pared by 5 bases and J by 0 bases, with 14 bases between. DNA of the CDR3: TGTGCCAGCAGTACGAAACAGGGCGTTAGCAATCAGCCCCAGCATTTT. Translating gives CASSTKQGVSNQPQHF.

J is TRBJ1-2 and V is TRBV24-1; 8 positions agree with TRBD1. The CDR3 runs to 16 residues. V shed 4 bases and J 7 bases; nucleotides not matched to a gene: 13. CDR1 is KGHDR, CDR2 SFDVKD, per germline. CDR3 nucleotides: TGTGCCACCAGTGAGCCCCGTTCGGGACAGGTCTCTGGCTACACCTTC. Encoded protein: CATSEPRSGQVSGYTF.

The rearrangement links TRBV2 to TRBJ1-2; D gene unclear. Germline lookup yields CDR1 SNHLY and CDR2 FYNNEI. The germline V and J ends were trimmed by 8 bases and 4 bases, with 8 bases remaining between them. This CDR3 has 11 residues. CDR3 in amino acids: CASRLIYGYTF. In DNA, the CDR3 is TGTGCCAGCCGCCTAATCTATGGCTACACCTTC.

The rearrangement links TRBV5-4 to TRBJ2-7, with D tentatively TRBD2 (6 bases). Germline CDR1 reads SGHNT; CDR2 reads YYREEE (reference sequence). The ends were cut back, 4 bases at V and 4 bases at J, with 18 bases in the middle. The CDR3 has 15 amino acids. CDR3 nucleotides: TGTGCCAGCAGCCTTCGGGACTGGGGACCTTACGAGCAGTACTTC. Its translation is CASSLRDWGPYEQYF.

V usage is TRBV9 and J usage is TRBJ2-2; D ambiguous. The CDR3 covers 15 residues. Germline lookup yields CDR1 SGDLS and CDR2 YYNGEE. The V and J ends lost 0 bases and 6 bases respectively, with 12 bases between them. CDR3 nucleotides: TGTGCCAGCAGCGTAGCTCAGTCCGCCCCCGGGGAGCTGTTTTTT. Its protein is CASSVAQSAPGELFF. The whole variable domain, remainder taken from reference TRBV9 and TRBJ2-2, is DSGVTQTPKHLITATGQRVTLRCSPRSGDLSVYWYQQSLDQGLQFLIQYYNGEERAKGNILERFSAQQFPDLHSELNLSSLELGDSALYFCASSVAQSAPGELFFGEGSRLTVL.

The DNA for the CDR3 is TGTGCCAGCAGCGGAATCCCGGGACAGGGGTTCTCTGAAGCTTTCTTT. Translation: CASSGIPGQGFSEAFF. The V and J genes are TRBV5-5 and TRBJ1-1; 10 bases agree with TRBD1. The V and J ends lost 4 bases and 6 bases, in that order; junction bases with no gene match: 12. CDR1 and CDR2 (germline): SGHKS, YYEKEE (reference sequence). The CDR3 has 16 amino acids.

The rearrangement links TRBV4-2 to TRBJ2-1; 8 bases fit TRBD2. Germline CDR1 is LGHNA and CDR2 is YNFKEQ. There are 17 residues in the CDR3. The junction had 11 bases not matched to a gene; V was cut back by 3 bases and J by 4 bases. CDR3 sequence (DNA): TGTGCCAGCAGCCAGTTCTCCTACGGGAGGGGGTACAATGAGCAGTTCTTC. Encoded protein: CASSQFSYGRGYNEQFF.

The rearrangement uses TRBV5-1 and TRBJ1-6; 7 nucleotides agree with TRBD1. V was pared by 0 bases and J by 9 bases, with 6 bases of the junction left unmatched. Germline V gene data show CDR1 as SGHRS and CDR2 as YFSETQ. The CDR3 spans 15 residues. The CDR3 DNA follows: TGCGCCAGCAGCTTGGAAGGGACAGATCCTTCACCCCTCCACTTT. Encoded protein: CASSLEGTDPSPLHF.